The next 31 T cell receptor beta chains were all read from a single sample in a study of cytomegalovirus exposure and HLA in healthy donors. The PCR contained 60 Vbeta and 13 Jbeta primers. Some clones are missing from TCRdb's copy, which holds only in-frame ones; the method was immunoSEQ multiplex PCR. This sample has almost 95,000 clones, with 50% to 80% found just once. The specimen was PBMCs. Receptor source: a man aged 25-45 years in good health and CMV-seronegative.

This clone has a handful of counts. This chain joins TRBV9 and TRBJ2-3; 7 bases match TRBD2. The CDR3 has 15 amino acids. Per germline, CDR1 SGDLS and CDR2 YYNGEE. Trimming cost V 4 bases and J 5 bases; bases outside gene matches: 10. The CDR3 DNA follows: TGTGCCAGCAGCTCCTTGGCGGGAGCGGGAGATACGCAGTATTTT. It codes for CASSSLAGAGDTQYF.

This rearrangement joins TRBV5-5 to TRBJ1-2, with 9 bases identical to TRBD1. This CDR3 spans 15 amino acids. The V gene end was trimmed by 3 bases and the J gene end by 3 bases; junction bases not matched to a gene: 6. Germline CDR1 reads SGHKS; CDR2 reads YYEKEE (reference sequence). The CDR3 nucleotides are TGTGCCAGCAGCTCCCGGACAGGGGAGGACTATGGCTACACCTTC. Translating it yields CASSSRTGEDYGYTF.

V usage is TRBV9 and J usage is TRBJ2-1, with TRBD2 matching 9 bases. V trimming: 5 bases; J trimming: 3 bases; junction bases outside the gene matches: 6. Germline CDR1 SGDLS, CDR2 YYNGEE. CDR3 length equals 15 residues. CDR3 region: CASRGSGSNYNEQFF. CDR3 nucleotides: TGTGCCAGCAGAGGTAGCGGGAGTAACTACAATGAGCAGTTCTTC.

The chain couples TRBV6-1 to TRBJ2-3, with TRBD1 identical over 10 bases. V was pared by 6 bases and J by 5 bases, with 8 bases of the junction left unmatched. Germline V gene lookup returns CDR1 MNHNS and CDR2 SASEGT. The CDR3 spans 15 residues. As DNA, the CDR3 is TGTGCCAGCAGGACAGGGGGCCCCTCCGTAGATACGCAGTATTTT. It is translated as CASRTGGPSVDTQYF.

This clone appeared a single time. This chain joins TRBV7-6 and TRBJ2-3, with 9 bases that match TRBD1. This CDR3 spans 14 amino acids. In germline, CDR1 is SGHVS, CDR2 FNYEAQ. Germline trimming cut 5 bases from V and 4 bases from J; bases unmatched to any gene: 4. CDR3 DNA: TGTGCCAGCAGCAAACAGGGGGCAGCAGATACGCAGTATTTT. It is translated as CASSKQGAADTQYF.

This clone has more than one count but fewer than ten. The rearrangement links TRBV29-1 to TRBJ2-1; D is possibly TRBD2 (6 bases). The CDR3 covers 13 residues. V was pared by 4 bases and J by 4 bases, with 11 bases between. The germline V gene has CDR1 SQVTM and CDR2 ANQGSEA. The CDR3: CSVGRDSYNEQFF. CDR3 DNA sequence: TGCAGCGTTGGTAGGGACTCTTACAATGAGCAGTTCTTC.

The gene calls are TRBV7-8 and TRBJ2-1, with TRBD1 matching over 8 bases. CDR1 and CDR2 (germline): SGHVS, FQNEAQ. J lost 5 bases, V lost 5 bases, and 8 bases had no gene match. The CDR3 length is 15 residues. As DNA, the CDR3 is TGTGCCAGCAGCGCAGCTTCGGACAGGGACAATGAGCAGTTCTTC. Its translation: CASSAASDRDNEQFF.

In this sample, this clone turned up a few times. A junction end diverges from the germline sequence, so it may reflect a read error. CDR3 in DNA: TGTGCCAGCAGTTTATGGTCGGACAGGGGGTTTGGAAACTTT. This encodes CASSLWSDRGFGNF. The chain recombines TRBV28 with TRBJ1-6; 10 nucleotides line up with TRBD1. The germline V gene has CDR1 MDHEN and CDR2 SYDVKM. The CDR3 length is 14 residues.

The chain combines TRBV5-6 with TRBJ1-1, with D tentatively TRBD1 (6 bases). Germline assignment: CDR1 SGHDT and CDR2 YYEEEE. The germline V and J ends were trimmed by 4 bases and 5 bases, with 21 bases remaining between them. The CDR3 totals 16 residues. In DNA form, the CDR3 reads TGTGCCAGCAGCCCCCGGCAGGGCAGGGGAAATACTGAAGCTTTCTTT. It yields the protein CASSPRQGRGNTEAFF.

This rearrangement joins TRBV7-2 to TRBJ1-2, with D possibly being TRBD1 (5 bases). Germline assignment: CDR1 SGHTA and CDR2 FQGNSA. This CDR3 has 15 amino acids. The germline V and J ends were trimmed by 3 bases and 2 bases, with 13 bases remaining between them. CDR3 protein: CASSFATVFNYGYTF. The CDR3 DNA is TGTGCCAGCAGCTTCGCGACAGTATTCAACTATGGCTACACCTTC. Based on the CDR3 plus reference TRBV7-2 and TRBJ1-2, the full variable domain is GAGVSQSPSNKVTEKGKDVELRCDPISGHTALYWYRQSLGQGLEFLIYFQGNSAPDKSGLPSDRFSAERTGGSVSTLTIQRTQQEDSAVYLCASSFATVFNYGYTFGSGTRLTVV.

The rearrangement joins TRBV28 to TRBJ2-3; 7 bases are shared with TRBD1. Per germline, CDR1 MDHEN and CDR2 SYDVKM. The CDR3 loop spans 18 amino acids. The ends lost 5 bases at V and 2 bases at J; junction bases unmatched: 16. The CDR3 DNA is TGTGCCAGCAGTATAATAGGAATGATTCAGGGGGACACAGATACGCAGTATTTT. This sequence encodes CASSIIGMIQGDTDTQYF.

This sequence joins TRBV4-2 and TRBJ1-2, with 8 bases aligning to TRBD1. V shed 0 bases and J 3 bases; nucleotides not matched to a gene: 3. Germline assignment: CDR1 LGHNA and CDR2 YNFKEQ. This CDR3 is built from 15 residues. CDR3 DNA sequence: TGTGCCAGCAGCCAAGACAGGGGGCCCGACTATGGCTACACCTTC. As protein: CASSQDRGPDYGYTF.

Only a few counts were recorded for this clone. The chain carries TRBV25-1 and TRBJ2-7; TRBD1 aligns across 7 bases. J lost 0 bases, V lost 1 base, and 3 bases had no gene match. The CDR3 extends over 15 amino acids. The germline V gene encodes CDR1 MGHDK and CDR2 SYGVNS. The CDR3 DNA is TGTGCCAGCAGTGAATGGGACAGCCTCTCCTACGAGCAGTACTTC. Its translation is CASSEWDSLSYEQYF.

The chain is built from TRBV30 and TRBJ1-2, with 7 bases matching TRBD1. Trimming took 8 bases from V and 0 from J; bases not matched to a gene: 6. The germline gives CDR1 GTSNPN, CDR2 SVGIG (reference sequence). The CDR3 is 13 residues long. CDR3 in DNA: TGTGCCGGGCCGGGACAGACTAACTATGGCTACACCTTC. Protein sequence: CAGPGQTNYGYTF.

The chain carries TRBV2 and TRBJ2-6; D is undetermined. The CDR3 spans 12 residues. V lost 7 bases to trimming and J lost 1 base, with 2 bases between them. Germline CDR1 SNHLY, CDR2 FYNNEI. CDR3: CASTSGANVLTF. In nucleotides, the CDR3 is TGTGCCAGCACTTCTGGGGCCAACGTCCTGACTTTC.

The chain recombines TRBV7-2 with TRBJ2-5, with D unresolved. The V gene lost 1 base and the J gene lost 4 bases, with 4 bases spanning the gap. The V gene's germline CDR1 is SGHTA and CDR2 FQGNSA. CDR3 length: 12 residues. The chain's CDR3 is CASSLGRETQYF. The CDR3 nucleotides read TGTGCCAGCAGCTTAGGGAGAGAGACCCAGTACTTC. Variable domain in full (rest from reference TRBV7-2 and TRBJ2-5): GAGVSQSPSNKVTEKGKDVELRCDPISGHTALYWYRQSLGQGLEFLIYFQGNSAPDKSGLPSDRFSAERTGGSVSTLTIQRTQQEDSAVYLCASSLGRETQYFGPGTRLLVL.

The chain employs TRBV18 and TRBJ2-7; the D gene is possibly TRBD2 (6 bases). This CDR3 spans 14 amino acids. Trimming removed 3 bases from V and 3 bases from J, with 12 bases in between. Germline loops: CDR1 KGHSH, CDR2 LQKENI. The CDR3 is CASSPTGSGYEQYF. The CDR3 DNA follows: TGTGCCAGCTCACCGACCGGGAGTGGCTACGAGCAGTACTTC. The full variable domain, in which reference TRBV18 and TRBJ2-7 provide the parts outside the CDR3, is NAGVMQNPRHLVRRRGQEARLRCSPMKGHSHVYWYRQLPEEGLKFMVYLQKENIIDESGMPKERFSAEFPKEGPSILRIQQVVRGDSAAYFCASSPTGSGYEQYFGPGTRLTVT.

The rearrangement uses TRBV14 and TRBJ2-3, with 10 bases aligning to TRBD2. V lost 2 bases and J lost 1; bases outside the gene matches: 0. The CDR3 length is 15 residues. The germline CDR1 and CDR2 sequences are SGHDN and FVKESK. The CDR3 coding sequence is TGTGCCAGCAGCCAACTAGCGGGAGGCACAGATACGCAGTATTTT. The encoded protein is CASSQLAGGTDTQYF.

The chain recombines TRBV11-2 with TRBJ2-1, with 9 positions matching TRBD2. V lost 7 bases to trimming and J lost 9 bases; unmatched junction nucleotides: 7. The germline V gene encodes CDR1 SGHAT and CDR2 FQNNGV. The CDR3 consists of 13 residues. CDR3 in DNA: TGTGCCAGCACCCTTAGCGGGGGCAGTGAGCAGTTCTTC. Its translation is CASTLSGGSEQFF.

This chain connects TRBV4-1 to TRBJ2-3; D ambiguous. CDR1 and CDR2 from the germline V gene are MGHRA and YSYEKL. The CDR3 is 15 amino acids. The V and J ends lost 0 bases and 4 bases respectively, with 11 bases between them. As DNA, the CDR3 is TGCGCCAGCAGCCAAGATTTCGTGGGCGCAGATACGCAGTATTTT. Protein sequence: CASSQDFVGADTQYF.

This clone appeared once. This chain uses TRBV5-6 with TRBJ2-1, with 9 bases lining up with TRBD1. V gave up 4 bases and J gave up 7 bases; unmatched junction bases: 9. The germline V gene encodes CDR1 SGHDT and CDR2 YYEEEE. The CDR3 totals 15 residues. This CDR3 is CASSTQGARINEQFF. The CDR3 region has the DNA TGTGCCAGCAGCACACAGGGGGCGAGAATTAATGAGCAGTTCTTC. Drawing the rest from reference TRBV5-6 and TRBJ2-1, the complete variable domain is DAGVTQSPTHLIKTRGQQVTLRCSPKSGHDTVSWYQQALGQGPQFIFQYYEEEERQRGNFPDRFSGHQFPNYSSELNVNALLLGDSALYLCASSTQGARINEQFFGPGTRLTVL.

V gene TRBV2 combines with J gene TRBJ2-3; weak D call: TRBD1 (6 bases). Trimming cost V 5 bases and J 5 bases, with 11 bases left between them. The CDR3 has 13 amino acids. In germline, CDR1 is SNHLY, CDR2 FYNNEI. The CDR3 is CASSSGDVDTQYF. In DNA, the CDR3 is TGTGCCAGCAGTTCAGGGGACGTAGATACGCAGTATTTT.

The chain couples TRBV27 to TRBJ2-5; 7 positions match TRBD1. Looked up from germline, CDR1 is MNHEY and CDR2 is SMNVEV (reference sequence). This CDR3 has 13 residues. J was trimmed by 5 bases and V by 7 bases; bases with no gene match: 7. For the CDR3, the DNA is TGTGCCAGCAAAGACAGGGCAAGGGAGACCCAGTACTTC. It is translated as CASKDRARETQYF.

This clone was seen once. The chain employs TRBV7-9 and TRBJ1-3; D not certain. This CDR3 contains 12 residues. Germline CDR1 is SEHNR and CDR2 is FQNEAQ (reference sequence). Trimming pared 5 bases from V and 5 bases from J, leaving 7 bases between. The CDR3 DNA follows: TGTGCCAGCAGCCCTACTAGAAACACCATATATTTT. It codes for CASSPTRNTIYF.

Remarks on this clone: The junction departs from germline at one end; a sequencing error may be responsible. This CDR3 reads CASSKTGNQPRHF. Here the CDR3 DNA reads TGTGCCAGCAGCAAGACAGGGAATCAGCCCCGGCATTTT. The rearrangement links TRBV7-3 to TRBJ1-5; 7 bases line up with TRBD1. CDR1 SGHTA and CDR2 FQGTGA come from the germline V gene. This CDR3 is built from 13 residues. Based on the CDR3 plus reference TRBV7-3 and TRBJ1-5, the full variable domain is GAGVSQTPSNKVTEKGKYVELRCDPISGHTALYWYRQSLGQGPEFLIYFQGTGAADDSGLPNDRFFAVRPEGSVSTLKIQRTERGDSAVYLCASSKTGNQPRHFGDGTRLSIL.

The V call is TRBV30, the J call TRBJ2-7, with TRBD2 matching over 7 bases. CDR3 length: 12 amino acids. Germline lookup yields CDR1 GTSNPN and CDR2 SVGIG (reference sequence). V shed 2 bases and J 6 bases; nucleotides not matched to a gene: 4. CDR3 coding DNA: TGTGCCTGGAGTCTGGGGGGGTCCGAGCAGTACTTC. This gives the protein CAWSLGGSEQYF.

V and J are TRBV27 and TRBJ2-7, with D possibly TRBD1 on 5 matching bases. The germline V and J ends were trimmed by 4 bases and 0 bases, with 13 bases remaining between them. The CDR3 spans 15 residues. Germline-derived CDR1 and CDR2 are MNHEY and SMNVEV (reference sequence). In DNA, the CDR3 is TGTGCCAGCAGTTCTATTGGACATTTCTCCTACGAGCAGTACTTC. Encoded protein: CASSSIGHFSYEQYF.

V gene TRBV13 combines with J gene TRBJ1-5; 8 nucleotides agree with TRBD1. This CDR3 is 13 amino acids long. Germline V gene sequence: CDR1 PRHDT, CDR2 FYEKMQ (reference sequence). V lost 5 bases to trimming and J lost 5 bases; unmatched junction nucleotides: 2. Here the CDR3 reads CASSPDRDQPQHF. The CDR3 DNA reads TGTGCCAGCAGCCCGGACAGGGATCAGCCCCAGCATTTT. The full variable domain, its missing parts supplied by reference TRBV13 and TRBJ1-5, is AAGVIQSPRHLIKEKRETATLKCYPIPRHDTVYWYQQGPGQDPQFLISFYEKMQSDKGSIPDRFSAQQFSDYHSELNMSSLELGDSALYFCASSPDRDQPQHFGDGTRLSIL.

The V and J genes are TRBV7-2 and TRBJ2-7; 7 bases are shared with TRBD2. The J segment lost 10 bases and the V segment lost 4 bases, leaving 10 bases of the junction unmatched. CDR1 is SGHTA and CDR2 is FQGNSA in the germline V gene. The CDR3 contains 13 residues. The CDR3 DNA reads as TGTGCCAGCAGCTCCGAACAGCGGGGCTTCCAGTACTTC. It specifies CASSSEQRGFQYF. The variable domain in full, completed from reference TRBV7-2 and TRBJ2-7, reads GAGVSQSPSNKVTEKGKDVELRCDPISGHTALYWYRQSLGQGLEFLIYFQGNSAPDKSGLPSDRFSAERTGGSVSTLTIQRTQQEDSAVYLCASSSEQRGFQYFGPGTRLTVT.

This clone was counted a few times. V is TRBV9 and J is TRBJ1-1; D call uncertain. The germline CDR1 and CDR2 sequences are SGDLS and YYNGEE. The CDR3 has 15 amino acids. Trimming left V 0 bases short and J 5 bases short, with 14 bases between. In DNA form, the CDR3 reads TGTGCCAGCAGCGTAGTGGCCGGGAAAGGGACTGAAGCTTTCTTT. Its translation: CASSVVAGKGTEAFF.

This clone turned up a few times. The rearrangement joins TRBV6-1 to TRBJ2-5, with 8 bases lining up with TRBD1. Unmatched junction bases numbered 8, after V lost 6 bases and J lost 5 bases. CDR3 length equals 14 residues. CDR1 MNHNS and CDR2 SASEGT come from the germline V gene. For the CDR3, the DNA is TGTGCCAGCAGCCCTGGACAGGGTCAGGAGACCCAGTACTTC. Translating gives CASSPGQGQETQYF.